The next 17 T cell receptor beta chains were all read from a single sample in a study of T cell responses to AZD1222 COVID-19 vaccine. Only in-frame clones appear in the TCRdb table, and some are missing; sequencing was by immunoSEQ multiplex PCR. The profile shows 120,000 or so clones, less than 95% of them singletons. The material was peripheral blood, obtained on day 0 of AZD1222 vaccination. The receptors stem from an adult in good health.

The gene calls are TRBV7-9 and TRBJ1-6; D perhaps matches TRBD1 (6 bases). The CDR3 extends over 15 amino acids. V was pared by 1 base and J by 8 bases, with 12 bases between. Germline V gene lookup returns CDR1 SEHNR and CDR2 FQNEAQ (reference sequence). DNA of the CDR3: TGTGCCAGCAGCTTAGGGTCAGCAGGGGATTCACCCCTCCACTTT. It is translated as CASSLGSAGDSPLHF.

This chain links TRBV27 with TRBJ2-2; TRBD2 might be the D (6 bases). Germline V gene data show CDR1 as MNHEY and CDR2 as SMNVEV (reference sequence). The CDR3 length is 15 residues. V shed 2 bases and J shed 1 base, with 8 bases lying between them. The CDR3 sequence is CASSLTGVNTGELFF. The CDR3 coding sequence is TGTGCCAGCAGTTTAACGGGAGTGAACACCGGGGAGCTGTTTTTT.

This rearrangement joins TRBV28 to TRBJ2-1, with D possibly being TRBD2 (6 bases). Trimming pared 2 bases from V and 2 bases from J, leaving 10 bases between. This CDR3 is built from 15 residues. Germline values: CDR1 MDHEN, CDR2 SYDVKM. The CDR3 bases are TGTGCCAGCAGTTTAGTCGGGAGACCCTACAATGAGCAGTTCTTC. Encoded protein: CASSLVGRPYNEQFF.

The V and J genes are TRBV2 and TRBJ1-5; no clear D. The germline V gene encodes CDR1 SNHLY and CDR2 FYNNEI. The CDR3 spans 14 residues. V gave up 6 bases and J gave up 5 bases, with 14 bases separating them. CDR3 in DNA: TGTGCCAGCAGCGCTCTAGGGAGGGATCAGCCCCAGCATTTT. It encodes CASSALGRDQPQHF.

The rearrangement joins TRBV6-2 or TRBV6-3 to TRBJ2-3; perhaps TRBD2 as D (5 bases). The CDR3 runs to 16 residues. V dropped 1 base and J dropped 0 bases, with 11 bases sitting between them. CDR1 and CDR2 (germline): MNHEY, SVGEGT. CDR3 residues: CASSYFITSSTDTQYF. DNA for the CDR3: TGTGCCAGCAGTTACTTTATAACTAGTAGCACAGATACGCAGTATTTT.

This chain joins TRBV6-2 or TRBV6-3 and TRBJ2-5; no definite D call. CDR1 MNHEY and CDR2 SVGEGT come from the germline V gene. The germline V and J ends were trimmed by 5 bases and 2 bases, with 3 bases remaining between them. The CDR3 extends over 11 amino acids. The CDR3 sequence: CASSRQETQYF. The CDR3 region has the DNA TGTGCCAGCAGTAGACAAGAGACCCAGTACTTC.

The J gene is TRBJ2-7, the V gene TRBV11-3; either TRBD1 or TRBD2 may supply D (5 bases each). The germline CDR1 and CDR2 sequences are SGHNT and YENEEA. The CDR3 totals 16 residues. V lost 1 base and J lost 1, with 14 bases in between. The CDR3 protein is CASSLGMGRTSYEQYF. CDR3 sequence (DNA): TGTGCCAGCAGCTTAGGAATGGGACGTACGTCCTACGAGCAGTACTTC.

The chain employs TRBV10-1 and TRBJ2-1; possibly TRBD2 for D (5 bases). With 8 bases removed from V and 5 bases from J, the gap between germline ends came to 19 bases. Germline lookup yields CDR1 WNHNN and CDR2 SYGVQD (reference sequence). The CDR3 runs 15 residues. CDR3 DNA sequence: TGCGCCAGCCAAGTTACCGGACTTGACAACAATGAGCAGTTCTTC. This encodes CASQVTGLDNNEQFF.

V gene TRBV19 combines with J gene TRBJ2-1, with D unresolved. CDR1 and CDR2 (germline): LNHDA, SQIVND (reference sequence). Trimming took off 3 bases at V and 3 bases at J, with 12 bases between the two ends. CDR3 size: 15 residues. The CDR3 loop reads CASSITVGSYNEQFF. In DNA form, the CDR3 reads TGTGCCAGTAGTATCACGGTAGGTAGCTACAATGAGCAGTTCTTC.

The V gene is TRBV10-1, the J gene TRBJ2-3; weak D call: TRBD2 (6 bases). The CDR3 covers 11 residues. Germline V lookup: CDR1 WNHNN, CDR2 SYGVQD (reference sequence). With 10 bases removed from V and 6 bases from J, the gap between germline ends came to 11 bases. The chain's CDR3 is CATRDSDTQYF. CDR3 coding DNA: TGCGCCACCCGGGACTCCGATACGCAGTATTTT.

The chain couples TRBV11-2 to TRBJ2-1, with TRBD2 matching 8 bases. The ends lost 5 bases at V and 16 bases at J; junction bases unmatched: 19. The CDR3 covers 15 residues. Germline CDR1 is SGHAT and CDR2 is FQNNGV. CDR3 sequence reads: CASSRGGAPASPSFF. The CDR3 bases are TGTGCCAGCAGCCGGGGGGGAGCTCCGGCTTCCCCCTCATTCTTC.

This clone was observed a few times. The chain carries TRBV2 and TRBJ2-7; TRBD2 is a possible D gene (5 bases). V lost 8 bases, J lost 7 bases, and 15 bases lay in between. Germline assignment: CDR1 SNHLY and CDR2 FYNNEI. The CDR3 spans 12 residues. CDR3 loop: CASGVSAGEQYF. For the CDR3, the DNA is TGTGCCAGCGGGGTTAGCGCCGGGGAGCAGTACTTC.

V is TRBV4-1 and J is TRBJ2-7, with 10 bases matching TRBD2. There are 14 residues in the CDR3. CDR1 MGHRA and CDR2 YSYEKL come from the germline V gene. Trimming took 3 bases from V and 5 from J; bases not matched to a gene: 4. As DNA, the CDR3 is TGCGCCAGCAGCCAGCCGGGACTAGCGAACGAGCAGTACTTC. As protein: CASSQPGLANEQYF.

The DNA of the CDR3 is TGTGCCAGCTCACCTCCGGCGAACACTGAAGCTTTCTTT. Its protein product is CASSPPANTEAFF. V gene TRBV18 combines with J gene TRBJ1-1; D call uncertain. Deletions cut 3 bases from V and 1 base from J, with 6 bases between. Germline CDR1 and CDR2: KGHSH and LQKENI. This CDR3 region has 13 residues.

The chain uses TRBV5-4 and TRBJ2-5; possible D gene TRBD2, 5 bases. The germline V gene has CDR1 SGHNT and CDR2 YYREEE (reference sequence). The CDR3 is 14 amino acids. Trimming shortened V by 3 bases and J by 5 bases, and 14 bases separated the two germline ends. In DNA, the CDR3 is TGTGCCAGCAGCTCGCCGAGGGCCTCGGAGACCCAGTACTTC. It encodes CASSSPRASETQYF.

V gene TRBV28 combines with J gene TRBJ1-2; D call uncertain. Trimming took 3 bases from V and 7 from J, leaving 6 bases between them. The germline gives CDR1 MDHEN, CDR2 SYDVKM. The CDR3 is 11 residues long. This chain's CDR3 is CASSFVGGYTF. CDR3 DNA sequence: TGTGCCAGCAGTTTTGTAGGTGGCTACACCTTC.

Regarding this clone: This CDR3 is also generated by other DNA sequences in the sample. The chain employs TRBV9 and TRBJ2-3; maybe TRBD1 (7 bases). Looked up from germline, CDR1 is SGDLS and CDR2 is YYNGEE. CDR3 length: 15 residues. V was pared by 0 bases and J by 3 bases, with 11 bases between. The CDR3 is CASSVGQGGTDTQYF. DNA of the CDR3: TGTGCCAGCAGCGTAGGACAGGGAGGAACAGATACGCAGTATTTT.